The rows below give T cell receptor beta chains drawn from one sample of a study of control samples from healthy donors and cancer patients. Assay: immunoSEQ multiplex PCR; the TCRdb copy retains only in-frame clones and omits some. The table lists 40,000 to 50,000 clones, less than 95% of them singletons, with about 24% in the top ten. The sequenced material came from blood. The receptors were sampled from a man aged 55 to 70 in good health. CDR3s include the opening cysteine and the closing phenylalanine or tryptophan. The order of the fields is V gene, clone size, D gene, J gene, CDR3 protein, CDR3 DNA. A D gene is named only where the DNA matches it firmly. A clone size is listed for some rows: how often the clone was seen (once, few, many), or a class if it is expanded.

TRBV7-2,-,-,TRBJ1-5,CASSPRGGGNQPQHF,TGTGCCAGCAGCCCTAGGGGCGGAGGTAATCAGCCCCAGCATTTT
TRBV2,-,-,TRBJ1-1,CASSLLWGNTEAFF,TGTGCCAGCAGCCTGCTTTGGGGTAACACTGAAGCTTTCTTT
TRBV27,-,-,TRBJ2-5,CASSFTIQETQYF,TGTGCCAGCAGTTTCACTATCCAAGAGACCCAGTACTTC
TRBV28,-,-,TRBJ2-7,CASRLPSSYEQYF,TGTGCCAGCAGACTCCCCAGCTCCTACGAGCAGTACTTC
TRBV28,once,TRBD1,TRBJ2-2,CASTPGGANTGELFF,TGTGCCAGCACTCCAGGGGGCGCGAACACCGGGGAGCTGTTTTTT
TRBV11-3,-,TRBD2,TRBJ2-1,CASSPSPTSGSRNEQFF,TGTGCCAGCAGCCCCTCCCCCACTAGCGGGAGTAGGAATGAGCAGTTCTTC
TRBV19,-,-,TRBJ2-2,CASSMGRSTGELFF,TGTGCCAGTAGTATGGGCCGGAGCACCGGGGAGCTGTTTTTT
TRBV30,once,TRBD1,TRBJ1-5,CAWSVQGTGNQPQHF,TGTGCCTGGAGTGTACAAGGGACAGGGAATCAGCCCCAGCATTTT
TRBV7-3,-,TRBD1,TRBJ2-3,CASSPQGRGTDTQYF,TGTGCCAGCAGCCCACAGGGCAGGGGGACAGATACGCAGTATTTT
TRBV19,-,TRBD1,TRBJ2-3,CASRGQGTDTQYF,TGTGCCAGCAGGGGGCAAGGCACAGATACGCAGTATTTT
TRBV10-3,once,TRBD1,TRBJ1-5,CAISKQGARDQPQHF,TGTGCCATCAGTAAACAGGGGGCGCGGGATCAGCCCCAGCATTTT
TRBV6-1,-,-,TRBJ2-5,CASSELVVGETQYF,TGTGCCAGCAGTGAATTGGTAGTGGGGGAGACCCAGTACTTC
TRBV29-1,-,-,TRBJ1-3,CSVGTVVADTIYF,TGCAGCGTTGGGACAGTTGTAGCGGACACCATATATTTT
TRBV27,-,TRBD2,TRBJ2-5,CASSIAGGRETQYF,TGTGCCAGCAGTATAGCGGGAGGGCGAGAGACCCAGTACTTC
TRBV6-5,-,TRBD1,TRBJ1-6,CASSYSTGGGDSPLHF,TGTGCCAGCAGTTACTCGACAGGGGGCGGTGATTCACCCCTCCACTTT
TRBV18,-,TRBD1,TRBJ2-2,CASSPINPGQGTGELFF,TGTGCCAGCTCACCAATAAATCCGGGACAGGGGACCGGGGAGCTGTTTTTT
TRBV6-1,-,-,TRBJ2-1,CASSEQGQRDEQFF,TGTGCCAGCAGTGAACAGGGGCAGAGGGATGAGCAGTTCTTC
TRBV4-2,-,-,TRBJ1-5,CASTLVRGDQPQHF,TGTGCCAGCACCCTCGTACGGGGCGATCAGCCCCAGCATTTT
TRBV6-5,-,-,TRBJ1-3,CASRRGRTSGNTIYF,TGTGCCAGCAGGAGGGGACGGACCTCTGGAAACACCATATATTTT
TRBV3-1/TRBV3-2,-,-,TRBJ1-2,CASSPTLLRGYGYTF,TGTGCCAGCAGCCCCACTCTACTAAGGGGCTATGGCTACACCTTC
TRBV19,-,-,TRBJ2-3,CASSFMARAATFTDTQYF,TGTGCCAGTAGTTTTATGGCGAGGGCAGCGACTTTCACAGATACGCAGTATTTT
TRBV15,-,TRBD1,TRBJ1-2,CATSRAGQGAGGYTF,TGTGCCACCAGCAGAGCAGGACAGGGGGCGGGTGGCTACACCTTC
TRBV14,-,-,TRBJ2-5,CASSPKGANQYF,TGTGCCAGCAGCCCCAAAGGGGCTAACCAGTACTTC
TRBV9,-,-,TRBJ1-2,CASSALNDGARGYTF,TGTGCCAGCAGCGCCTTGAACGACGGGGCGCGTGGCTACACCTTC
TRBV11-3,-,TRBD2,TRBJ2-3,CASSPWTSGEVADTQYF,TGTGCCAGCAGCCCGTGGACTAGCGGAGAGGTAGCAGATACGCAGTATTTT
TRBV5-4,-,TRBD2,TRBJ2-7,CASSLVSGTNTYEQYF,TGTGCCAGCAGCTTGGTATCGGGGACTAATACCTACGAGCAGTACTTC
TRBV14,-,-,TRBJ2-7,CASSPSVSYEQYF,TGTGCCAGCAGCCCGTCCGTTTCCTACGAGCAGTACTTC
TRBV14,-,-,TRBJ2-1,CASGRGQGRSNEQFF,TGTGCCAGTGGCCGAGGGCAGGGGCGCTCCAATGAGCAGTTCTTC
TRBV27,-,-,TRBJ2-5,CASSEEQGLGETQYF,TGTGCCAGCAGCGAAGAACAGGGACTTGGAGAGACCCAGTACTTC
TRBV7-8,-,-,TRBJ2-1,CASNLEADNEQFF,TGTGCCAGCAATTTGGAAGCCGACAATGAGCAGTTCTTC
TRBV6-5,-,-,TRBJ1-5,CASRGSLLQPQHF,TGTGCCAGTCGGGGTTCTTTACTTCAGCCCCAGCATTTT
TRBV12-3/TRBV12-4,-,-,TRBJ1-1,CASSLNYLAFF,TGTGCCAGCAGTTTAAATTATCTGGCTTTCTTT
TRBV3-1/TRBV3-2,once,-,TRBJ1-1,CASSQDLYGQAFF,TGTGCCAGCAGCCAAGATCTGTACGGCCAAGCTTTCTTT
TRBV7-9,-,-,TRBJ1-2,CASSPGFGYTF,TGTGCCAGCAGCCCAGGGTTTGGCTACACCTTC
TRBV24-1,-,TRBD1,TRBJ2-2,CATSDSGQGTARTGELFF,TGTGCCACCAGTGATTCGGGACAGGGGACCGCGAGGACCGGGGAGCTGTTTTTT
TRBV19,-,-,TRBJ2-1,CASSIGRNSYNEQFF,TGTGCCAGTAGTATAGGACGGAACTCCTACAATGAGCAGTTCTTC
TRBV10-2,-,-,TRBJ1-5,CASRHPNQPQHF,TGCGCCAGCAGACACCCTAATCAGCCCCAGCATTTT
TRBV18,-,-,TRBJ1-4,CASSPQELNLFF,TGTGCCAGCTCACCGCAGGAGCTCAATCTGTTTTTT
TRBV18,-,TRBD2,TRBJ2-3,CASSQQRTSGTDTQYF,TGTGCCAGCTCCCAACAGCGGACTAGCGGCACAGATACGCAGTATTTT
TRBV28,once,-,TRBJ1-6,CASRGQPPNSPLHF,TGTGCCAGTAGGGGACAACCCCCTAATTCACCCCTCCACTTT
TRBV6-5,-,-,TRBJ2-2,CASSYTNWGAGELFF,TGTGCCAGCAGTTACACAAATTGGGGAGCCGGGGAGCTGTTTTTT
TRBV5-6,-,-,TRBJ1-6,CASSLAGPSPLHF,TGTGCCAGCAGCTTGGCCGGGCCTTCACCCCTCCACTTT
TRBV10-3,-,TRBD1,TRBJ2-2,CATNTGATANTGELFF,TGTGCCACCAATACAGGGGCGACCGCGAACACCGGGGAGCTGTTTTTT
TRBV19,-,TRBD1,TRBJ2-7,CANSTGVTEQYF,TGTGCCAACTCAACAGGGGTTACCGAGCAGTACTTC